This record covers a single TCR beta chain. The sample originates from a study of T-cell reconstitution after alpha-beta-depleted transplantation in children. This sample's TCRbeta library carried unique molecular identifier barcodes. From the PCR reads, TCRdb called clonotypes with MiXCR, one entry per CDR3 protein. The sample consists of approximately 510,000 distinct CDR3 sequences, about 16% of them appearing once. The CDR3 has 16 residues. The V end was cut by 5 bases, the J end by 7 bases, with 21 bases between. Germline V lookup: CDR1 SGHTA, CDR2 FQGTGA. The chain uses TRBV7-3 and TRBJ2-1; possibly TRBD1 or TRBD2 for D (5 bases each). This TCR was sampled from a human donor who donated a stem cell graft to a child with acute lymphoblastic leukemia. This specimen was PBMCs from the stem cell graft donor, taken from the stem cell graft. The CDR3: CASSPVGTSIDNEQFF. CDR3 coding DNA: TGTGCCAGCAGCCCGGTGGGGACGTCCATCGATAATGAGCAGTTCTTC.